The 15 T cell receptor beta chains given below trace back to one sample, sequenced in a study of identifying expanded T cells in peripheral blood. The protocol was immunoSEQ multiplex PCR, while the TCRdb copy is restricted to in-frame clones and leaves out a portion. The table includes approximately 110,000 clones, approximately 90% detected once. Sequences were obtained from blood. Receptors originate from a person aged 18 to 75 in good health.

The chain combines TRBV4-3 with TRBJ1-1; the D is unclear. Trimming pared 0 bases from V and 8 bases from J, leaving 10 bases between. Germline lookup yields CDR1 LGHNA and CDR2 YSLEER. The CDR3 extends over 13 amino acids. CDR3 DNA sequence: TGCGCCAGCAGCCAAGAGCTCGGCAGGGAAGCTTTCTTT. Protein: CASSQELGREAFF.

The genes are TRBV19 and TRBJ1-1; D is uncertain. The length of the CDR3 is 13 residues. Per the germline V gene, CDR1 is LNHDA and CDR2 is SQIVND (reference sequence). Trimming shortened V by 1 base and J by 4 bases, and 7 bases separated the two germline ends. CDR3 coding DNA: TGTGCCAGTAGTATAGGCCCACTCACTGAAGCTTTCTTT. This translates into CASSIGPLTEAFF.

This rearrangement joins TRBV10-2 to TRBJ2-4; weak D call: TRBD1 (6 bases). The CDR3 runs to 15 residues. V was trimmed by 8 bases and J by 3 bases, leaving 17 bases between them. Germline V gene lookup returns CDR1 WSHSY and CDR2 SAAADI. The CDR3 DNA sequence: TGCGCCAGCGCGGGCCTACAGGGCCTCAAAAACATTCAGTACTTC. It translates to CASAGLQGLKNIQYF.

This rearrangement joins TRBV4-3 to TRBJ2-2, with TRBD2 identical over 10 bases. Trimming at V came to 1 base and at J to 6 bases, leaving 8 bases not matched to a gene. The length of the CDR3 is 17 residues. CDR1 and CDR2 from the germline V gene are LGHNA and YSLEER. The CDR3 loop reads CASSQAPSGGSAGELFF. In DNA form, the CDR3 reads TGCGCCAGCAGCCAAGCCCCTAGCGGGGGTTCGGCCGGGGAGCTGTTTTTT.

This chain joins TRBV28 and TRBJ1-6; TRBD1 matches 8 bases. The CDR3 has 16 residues. After removal of 4 bases from V and 5 bases from J, the junction contained 7 bases not matched to a gene. Germline V gene data show CDR1 as MDHEN and CDR2 as SYDVKM. This CDR3 is CASSSYGQGDNSPLHF. CDR3 nucleotide sequence: TGTGCCAGCAGTTCTTACGGACAGGGCGATAATTCACCCCTCCACTTT.

This chain links TRBV2 with TRBJ2-1; TRBD1 might be the D (5 bases). CDR1 is SNHLY, CDR2 FYNNEI, per germline. This CDR3 contains 17 residues. V shed 2 bases and J shed 0 bases, with 14 bases lying between them. The CDR3 loop reads CASSERYRYDSYNEQFF. CDR3 DNA sequence: TGTGCCAGCAGTGAACGATACAGGTACGACTCCTACAATGAGCAGTTCTTC.

V gene TRBV2 combines with J gene TRBJ1-1; D not resolved. The ends were cut back, 10 bases at V and 1 base at J, with 10 bases in the middle. Germline V lookup: CDR1 SNHLY, CDR2 FYNNEI. The CDR3 consists of 12 residues. CDR3 region: CATQRGNTEAFF. CDR3 coding DNA: TGTGCCACCCAACGGGGGAACACTGAAGCTTTCTTT.

V gene TRBV7-9 combines with J gene TRBJ2-7, with D hard to call. The CDR3 length is 13 residues. The V gene's germline CDR1 is SEHNR and CDR2 FQNEAQ (reference sequence). The V end lost 5 bases, the J end lost 6 bases, and 14 bases lay between the germline ends. The CDR3 coding sequence is TGTGCCAGCAGCCCGCCTGGGCAGGTCGAGCAGTACTTC. Translated, it gives CASSPPGQVEQYF.

V usage is TRBV29-1 and J usage is TRBJ2-5; 7 nucleotides line up with TRBD1. The CDR3 is 12 amino acids. Germline-derived CDR1 and CDR2 are SQVTM and ANQGSEA. V gave up 5 bases and J gave up 5 bases; unmatched junction bases: 5. DNA for the CDR3: TGCAGCGTTAATGACAGGGTCGAGACCCAGTACTTC. Protein: CSVNDRVETQYF.

This clone was detected a few times. The chain employs TRBV4-3 and TRBJ2-5; D unclear. The CDR3 has 15 amino acids. V was shortened by 4 bases and J by 5 bases, with 17 bases between the two germline ends. CDR1 and CDR2 (germline): LGHNA, YSLEER. The CDR3 spells CASSPTWALGETQYF. CDR3 sequence (DNA): TGCGCCAGCAGCCCTACGTGGGCCTTGGGGGAGACCCAGTACTTC.

The table lists this clone with a count of one. This chain's CDR3 is CASSSPRLGGVDEKLFF. The CDR3 bases are TGTGCCAGCAGCTCCCCCCGCTTGGGGGGGGTGGATGAAAAACTGTTTTTT. The rearrangement uses TRBV7-2 and TRBJ1-4; D perhaps matches TRBD1 (5 bases). Trimming shortened V by 4 bases and J by 6 bases, and 21 bases separated the two germline ends. Germline V gene lookup returns CDR1 SGHTA and CDR2 FQGNSA. This CDR3 contains 17 residues.

The rearrangement joins TRBV7-2 to TRBJ2-7, with TRBD2 identical over 13 bases. CDR1 SGHTA and CDR2 FQGNSA come from the germline V gene. This CDR3 is 14 amino acids long. V trimming: 6 bases; J trimming: 7 bases; junction bases outside the gene matches: 6. In DNA, the CDR3 is TGTGCCAGCAGTTGGACTAGCGGGGGTATTGAGCAGTACTTC. The encoded protein is CASSWTSGGIEQYF.

Regarding this clone: One end of the junction is discordant with germline, which a read error may explain. The DNA of the CDR3 is TGTGCCAGCAGCTTAGGGGTACGGCTCCCCGTTAACTTC. This translates into CASSLGVRLPVNF. V is TRBV11-2 and J is TRBJ2-5; D unclear. The CDR3 sequence is 13 residues long. CDR1 is SGHAT and CDR2 is FQNNGV in the germline V gene.

The V and J genes are TRBV4-1 and TRBJ1-2; TRBD1 agrees at 9 bases. The CDR3 sequence is 17 residues long. V was clipped by 3 bases and J by 4 bases; unmatched bases: 12. The V gene's germline CDR1 is MGHRA and CDR2 YSYEKL. CDR3 sequence (DNA): TGCGCCAGCAGCCACACAACAGGGGGCAGAGAGGGCTATGGCTACACCTTC. This encodes CASSHTTGGREGYGYTF.

The sample holds one count of this clone. Written as DNA, the CDR3 is TGTGCCAGTAGTCCCCGGACAGGAAGAGGAGAAAAACTGTTTTTT. Amino acid sequence: CASSPRTGRGEKLFF. The chain employs TRBV19 and TRBJ1-4; 7 bases are a match to TRBD1. CDR1 is LNHDA, CDR2 SQIVND, per germline (reference sequence). This CDR3 has 15 amino acids. Germline trimming cut 5 bases from V and 8 bases from J; bases unmatched to any gene: 11.